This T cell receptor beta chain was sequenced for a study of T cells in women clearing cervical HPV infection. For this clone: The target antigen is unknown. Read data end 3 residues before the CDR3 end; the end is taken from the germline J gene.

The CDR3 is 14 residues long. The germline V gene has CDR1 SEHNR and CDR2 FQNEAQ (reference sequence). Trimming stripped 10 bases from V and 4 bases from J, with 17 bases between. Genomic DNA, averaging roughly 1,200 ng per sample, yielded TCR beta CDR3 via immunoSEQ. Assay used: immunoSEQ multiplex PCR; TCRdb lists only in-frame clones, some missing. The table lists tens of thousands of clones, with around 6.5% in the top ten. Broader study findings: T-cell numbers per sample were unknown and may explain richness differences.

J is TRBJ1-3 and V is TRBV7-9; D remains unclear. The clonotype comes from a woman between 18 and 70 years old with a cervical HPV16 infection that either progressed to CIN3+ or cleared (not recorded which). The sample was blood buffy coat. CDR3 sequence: CATGSQLAGNTIYF. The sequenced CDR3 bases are TGTGCCACCGGGTCACAGCTAGCAGGAAACACC. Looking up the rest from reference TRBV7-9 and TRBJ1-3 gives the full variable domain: DTGVSQNPRHKITKRGQNVTFRCDPISEHNRLYWYRQTLGQGPEFLTYFQNEAQLEKSRLLSDRFSAERPKGSFSTLEIQRTEQGDSAMYLCATGSQLAGNTIYFGEGSWLTVV.